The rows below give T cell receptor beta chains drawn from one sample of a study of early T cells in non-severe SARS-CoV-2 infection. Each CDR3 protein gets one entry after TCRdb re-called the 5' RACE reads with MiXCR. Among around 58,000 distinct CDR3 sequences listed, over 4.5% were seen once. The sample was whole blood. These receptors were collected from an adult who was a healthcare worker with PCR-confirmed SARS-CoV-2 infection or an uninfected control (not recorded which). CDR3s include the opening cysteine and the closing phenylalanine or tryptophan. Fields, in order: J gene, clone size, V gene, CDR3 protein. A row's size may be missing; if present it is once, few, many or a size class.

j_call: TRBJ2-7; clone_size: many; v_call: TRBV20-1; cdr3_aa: CSASGGRPEQYF
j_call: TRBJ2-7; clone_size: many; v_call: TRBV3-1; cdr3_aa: CASSHGLADTYEQYF
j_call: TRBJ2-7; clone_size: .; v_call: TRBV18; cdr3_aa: CASSKEGITYEQYF
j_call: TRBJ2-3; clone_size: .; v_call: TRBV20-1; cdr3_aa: CSAVRLAGTTDTQYF
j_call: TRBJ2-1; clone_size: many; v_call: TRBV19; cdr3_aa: CASSASGITYNEQFF
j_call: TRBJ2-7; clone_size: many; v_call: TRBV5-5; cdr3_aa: CASSFMTGGLISYEQYF
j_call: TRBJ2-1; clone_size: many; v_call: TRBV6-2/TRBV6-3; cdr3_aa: CASSLMIAGGPYNEQFF
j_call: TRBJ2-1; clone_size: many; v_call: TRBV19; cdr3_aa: CASSIGAGGYNEQFF
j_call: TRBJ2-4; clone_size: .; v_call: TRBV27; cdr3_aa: CASSPLAKNIQYF
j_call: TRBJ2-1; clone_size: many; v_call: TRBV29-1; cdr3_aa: CSGTSGPQNEQFF
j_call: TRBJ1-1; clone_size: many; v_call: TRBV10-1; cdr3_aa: CASSTGDTEAFF
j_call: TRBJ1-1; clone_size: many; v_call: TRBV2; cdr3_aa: CASREPEGVGAFF
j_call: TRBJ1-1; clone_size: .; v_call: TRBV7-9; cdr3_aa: CASSPYNLNTEAFF
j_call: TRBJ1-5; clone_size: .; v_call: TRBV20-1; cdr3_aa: CSALTGQGKANQPQHF
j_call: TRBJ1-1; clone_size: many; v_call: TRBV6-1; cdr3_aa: CASSEWSGVKDTEAFF
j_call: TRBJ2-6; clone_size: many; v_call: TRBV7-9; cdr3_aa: CALSKYSGANVLTF
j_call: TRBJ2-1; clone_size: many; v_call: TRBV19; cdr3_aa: CASSVINEQFF
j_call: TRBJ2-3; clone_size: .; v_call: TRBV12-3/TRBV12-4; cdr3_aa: CASSLSSGGPRTDTQYF
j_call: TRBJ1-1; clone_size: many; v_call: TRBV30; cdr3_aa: CAWSLGQGAFF
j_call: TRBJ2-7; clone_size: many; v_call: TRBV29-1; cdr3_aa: CSVEDWQGRTYEQYF
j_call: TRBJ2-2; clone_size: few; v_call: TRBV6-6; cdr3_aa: CASSYSLSNRQSGELFF
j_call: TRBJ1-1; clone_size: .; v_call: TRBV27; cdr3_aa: CASSFARGRGDTEAFF
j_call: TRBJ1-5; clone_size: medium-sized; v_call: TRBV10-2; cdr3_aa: CASSLTGVQPQHF
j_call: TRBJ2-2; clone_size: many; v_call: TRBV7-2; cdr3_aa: CASSSLTSGRSDGELFF
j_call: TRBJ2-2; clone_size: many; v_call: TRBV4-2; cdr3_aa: CASSQTETNTGELFF
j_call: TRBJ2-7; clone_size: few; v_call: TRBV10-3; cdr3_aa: CAIREGKGGGHEQYF
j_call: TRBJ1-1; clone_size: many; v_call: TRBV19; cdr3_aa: CAAKTGVNTEAFF
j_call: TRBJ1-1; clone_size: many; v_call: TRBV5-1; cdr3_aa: CASEDIPDTEAFF
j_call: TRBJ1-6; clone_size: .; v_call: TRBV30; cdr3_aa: CAWSFPNSPLHF
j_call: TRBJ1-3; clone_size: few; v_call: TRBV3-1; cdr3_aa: CASSQDTVSGNTIYF
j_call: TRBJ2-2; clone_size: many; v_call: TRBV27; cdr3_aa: CASGRVAGELFF
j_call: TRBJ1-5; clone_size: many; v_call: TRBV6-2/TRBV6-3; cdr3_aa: CASSSPNQPQHF
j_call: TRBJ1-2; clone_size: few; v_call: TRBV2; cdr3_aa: CASRSPGTGLYGYTF
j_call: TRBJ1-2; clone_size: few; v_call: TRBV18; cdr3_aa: CASSPTGTGLDYGYTF
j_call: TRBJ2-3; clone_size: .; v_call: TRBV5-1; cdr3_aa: CAPQQLRESSDTQYF
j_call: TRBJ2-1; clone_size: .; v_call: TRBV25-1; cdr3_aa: CASSKQGYNEQFF
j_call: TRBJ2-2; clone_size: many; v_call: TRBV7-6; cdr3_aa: CASSGRREGGPGELFF
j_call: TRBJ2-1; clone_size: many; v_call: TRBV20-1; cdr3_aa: CSARSTTGSSYNEQFF
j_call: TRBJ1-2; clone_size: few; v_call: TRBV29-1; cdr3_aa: CSVGSLGGYTF
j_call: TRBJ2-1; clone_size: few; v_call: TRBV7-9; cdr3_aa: CASSLAFGAFNEQFF
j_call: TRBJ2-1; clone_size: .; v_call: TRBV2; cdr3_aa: CASSRLAGLNNEQFF
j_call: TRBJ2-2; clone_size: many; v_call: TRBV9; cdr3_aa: CASSPRLAEERTGELFF
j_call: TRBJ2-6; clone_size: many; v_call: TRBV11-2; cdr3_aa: CASSLPGANVLTF
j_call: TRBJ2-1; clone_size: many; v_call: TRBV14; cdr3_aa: CASSQDRPGATLPNEQFF
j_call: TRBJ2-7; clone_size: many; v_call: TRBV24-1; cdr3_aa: CATSDGQGVGEQYF
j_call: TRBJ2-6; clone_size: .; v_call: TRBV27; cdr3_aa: CASKLAGFSGANVLTF
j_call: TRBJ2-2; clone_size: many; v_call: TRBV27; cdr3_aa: CASTFLNTGELFF
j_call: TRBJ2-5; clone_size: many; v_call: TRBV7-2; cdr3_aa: CASSLAGLQYGTQYF
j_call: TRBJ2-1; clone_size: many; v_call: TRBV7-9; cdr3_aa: CASSYQDRLNEQFF
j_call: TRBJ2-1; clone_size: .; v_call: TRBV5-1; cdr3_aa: CASSWGLAGSYNEQFF
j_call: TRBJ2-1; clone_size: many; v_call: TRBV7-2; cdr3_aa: CASRAGTGGYNEQFF
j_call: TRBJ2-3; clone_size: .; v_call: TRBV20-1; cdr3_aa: CSAPIRYRGTDTQYF
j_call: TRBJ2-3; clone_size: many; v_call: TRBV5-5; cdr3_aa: CASSLGLAGSTDTQYF
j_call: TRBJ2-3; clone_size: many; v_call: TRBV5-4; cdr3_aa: CASSLDGDTQYF
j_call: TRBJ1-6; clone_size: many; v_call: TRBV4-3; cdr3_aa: CASSHLLSGALHF